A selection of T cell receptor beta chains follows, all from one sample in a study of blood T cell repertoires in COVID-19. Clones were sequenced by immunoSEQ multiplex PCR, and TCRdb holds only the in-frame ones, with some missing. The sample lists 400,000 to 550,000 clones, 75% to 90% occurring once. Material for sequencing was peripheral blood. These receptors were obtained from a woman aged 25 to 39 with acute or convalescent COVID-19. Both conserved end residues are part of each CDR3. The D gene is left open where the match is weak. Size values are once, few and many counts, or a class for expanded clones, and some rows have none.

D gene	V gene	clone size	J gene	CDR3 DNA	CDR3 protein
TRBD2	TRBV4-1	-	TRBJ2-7	TGCGCCAGCAGCCAAACGGCGGGGGGAAGCTACGAGCAGTACTTC	CASSQTAGGSYEQYF
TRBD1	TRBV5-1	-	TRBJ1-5	TGCGCCAGCAGCCCGGACAGGGGGAGCAATCAGCCCCAGCATTTT	CASSPDRGSNQPQHF
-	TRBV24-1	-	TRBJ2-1	TGTGCCACCAGTGATTCTCTCAATGAGCAGTTCTTC	CATSDSLNEQFF
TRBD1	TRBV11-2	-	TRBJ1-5	TGTGCCAGCAGCTTAGGGACAGGGGGGCAGCCCCAGCATTTT	CASSLGTGGQPQHF
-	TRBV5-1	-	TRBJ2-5	TGCGCCAGCAGCTTGGTACCGGGGTCCCAAGAGACCCAGTACTTC	CASSLVPGSQETQYF
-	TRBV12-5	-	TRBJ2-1	TGTGCTAGTGGTTCCCATTACAATGAGCAGTTCTTC	CASGSHYNEQFF
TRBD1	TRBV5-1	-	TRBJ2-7	TGCGCCAGCAGCCAGACAGGGAGCTACGAGCAGTACTTC	CASSQTGSYEQYF
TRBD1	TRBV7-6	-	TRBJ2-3	TGTGCCAGCAGCTTAAGGGACAGGGGCGTTCTCACAGATACGCAGTATTTT	CASSLRDRGVLTDTQYF
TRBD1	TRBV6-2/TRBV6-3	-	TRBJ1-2	TGTGCCAGCAGTACAATGTCACAGGGGGTCTATGGCTACACCTTC	CASSTMSQGVYGYTF
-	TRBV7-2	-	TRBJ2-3	TGTGCCAGCAGCTTAGGGCTAGCCGCAGATACGCAGTATTTT	CASSLGLAADTQYF
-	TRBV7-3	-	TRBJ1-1	TGTGCCAGCAGCTTAAAGCGGAGCACTGAAGCTTTCTTT	CASSLKRSTEAFF
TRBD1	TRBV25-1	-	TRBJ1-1	TGTGCCCGAGGGGGCGTCACTGAAGCTTTCTTT	CARGGVTEAFF
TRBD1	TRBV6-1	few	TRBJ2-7	TGTGCCAGCAGTGACCCGGGACAGGGATACGAGCAGTACTTC	CASSDPGQGYEQYF
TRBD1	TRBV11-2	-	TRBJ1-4	TGTGCCAGCAGTCCCTTCGTTGGGTTTCGGGGACAGGCCGAAAAACTGTTTTTT	CASSPFVGFRGQAEKLFF
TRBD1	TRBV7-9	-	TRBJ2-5	TGTGCCAGCAGCTCACGGACAGGGGTAGAGACCCAGTACTTC	CASSSRTGVETQYF
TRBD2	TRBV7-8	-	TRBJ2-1	TGTGCCAGCAGCCTTGGACTAGCGGGGGCTATTGAGCAGTTCTTC	CASSLGLAGAIEQFF
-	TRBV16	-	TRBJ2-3	TGTGCCAGCAGCCATGGAGGGTCGGTCACAGATACGCAGTATTTT	CASSHGGSVTDTQYF
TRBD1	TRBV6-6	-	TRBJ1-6	TGTTACGTTTACAGGGGGTGCGATTCACCCCTCCACTTT	CYVYRGCDSPLHF
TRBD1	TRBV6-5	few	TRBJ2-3	TGTGCCAGCATCACCGGGACAGGGAGGACAGATACGCAGTATTTT	CASITGTGRTDTQYF
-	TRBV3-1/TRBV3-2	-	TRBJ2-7	TGTGCCAGCAGCGTCGGGCAGGGATGGACCTACGAGCAGTACTTC	CASSVGQGWTYEQYF
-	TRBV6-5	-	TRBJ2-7	TGTGCCAGCAGTTCAGTAACCTACGAGCAGTACTTC	CASSSVTYEQYF
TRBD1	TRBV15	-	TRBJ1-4	TGTGCCACCAGCAGATCCGGGACAGGGGCCGAAAAACTGTTTTTT	CATSRSGTGAEKLFF
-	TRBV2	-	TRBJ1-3	TGTGCCAGCAGTGAAGCCAGATCCGGAAACACCATATATTTT	CASSEARSGNTIYF
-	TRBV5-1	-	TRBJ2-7	TGCGCCAGCAGCTCCTCAGGGCCCGAGCAGTACTTC	CASSSSGPEQYF
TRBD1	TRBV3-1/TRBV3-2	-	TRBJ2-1	TGTGCCAGCAGCCACCGGGACAGGGGGCACAATGAGCAGTTCTTC	CASSHRDRGHNEQFF
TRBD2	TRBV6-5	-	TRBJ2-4	TGTGCCAGCAGTTACGGACTAGGGGAAAACATTCAGTACTTC	CASSYGLGENIQYF
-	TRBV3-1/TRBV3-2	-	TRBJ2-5	TGTGCCAGCAGCTGGGGCCAGCTGGAGACCCAGTACTTC	CASSWGQLETQYF
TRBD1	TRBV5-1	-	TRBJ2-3	TGCGCCAGCAGCCAGGACAGGAATACGCAGTATTTT	CASSQDRNTQYF
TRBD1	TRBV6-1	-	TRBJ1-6	TGTGCCAGCAGTGGACCACTGCGACATCCGGGACAGAATAATAATTCACCCCTCCACTTT	CASSGPLRHPGQNNNSPLHF
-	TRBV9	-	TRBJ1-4	TGTGCCAGCAGCGATACGGCCGGACAGAAAAAAGCAACTAATGAAAAACTGTTTTTT	CASSDTAGQKKATNEKLFF
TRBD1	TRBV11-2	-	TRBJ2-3	TGTGCCAGCAGGGTTGGAAACAGGGGATCTCCAGATACGCAGTATTTT	CASRVGNRGSPDTQYF
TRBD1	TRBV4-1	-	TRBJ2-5	TGCGCCAGGATAGACAGGGGGGGGACCCAGTACTTC	CARIDRGGTQYF
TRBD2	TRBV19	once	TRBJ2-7	TGTGCCAGTAGTGCCGGGACTAGCGAATCATACGAGCAGTACTTC	CASSAGTSESYEQYF
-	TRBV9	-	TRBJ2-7	TGTGCCAGCAGCGTCCAAGCAGGCGGGCTGGGAGAGCAGTACTTC	CASSVQAGGLGEQYF
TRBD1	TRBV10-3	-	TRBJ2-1	TGTGCCATCAGTGACCCCGGGCCTCCAGGGGGCAATGAGCAGTTCTTC	CAISDPGPPGGNEQFF
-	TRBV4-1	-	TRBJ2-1	TGCGCCAGCAGCCAAGTATACAATGAGCAGTTCTTC	CASSQVYNEQFF
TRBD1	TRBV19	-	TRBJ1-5	TGTGCCAGTAGTTTCCAGGGGGCGCTTAGTCAGCCCCAGCATTTT	CASSFQGALSQPQHF
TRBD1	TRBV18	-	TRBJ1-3	TGTGCCAGCTCATCGTTACAGGGGAGAAACACCATATATTTT	CASSSLQGRNTIYF
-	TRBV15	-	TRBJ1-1	TGTGCCACCAGCATGCGAACAGGGTCCGGGGAAGCTTTCTTT	CATSMRTGSGEAFF
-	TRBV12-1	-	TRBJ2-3	TGTGCCAGCAGCTTAATGACTCCCAAGCAGTATTTT	CASSLMTPKQYF
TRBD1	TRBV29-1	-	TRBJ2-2	TGCAGCGCGAGTCAGGGGGCCGGGGAGCTGTTTTTT	CSASQGAGELFF